Below are 2 T cell receptor beta chains sequenced from a single sample in a study of identical twins. In TCRdb, the 5' RACE reads were re-called with MiXCR into one record per CDR3 protein. Here the sample spans approximately 500,000 distinct CDR3 sequences, around 15% being singletons. These data were likewise used in another study, on yellow fever vaccine responses in identical twins.

The specimen sequenced was CD4+ T cells sorted from blood. The receptors here all came from a woman aged 18-29 years in good health.

The chain is built from TRBV5-1 and TRBJ2-5; TRBD2 matches at 8 bases. This CDR3 region has 17 residues. The trim removed 4 bases at V and 2 bases at J, leaving 13 bases unmatched. Germline V lookup: CDR1 SGHRS, CDR2 YFSETQ. Written as DNA, the CDR3 is TGCGCCAGCAGCCGAACCTGGCTAGCGGGCATACAAGAGACCCAGTACTTC. It encodes CASSRTWLAGIQETQYF.

The chain is built from TRBV5-1 and TRBJ2-1, with TRBD2 matching 16 bases. The CDR3 runs 16 residues. J lost 5 bases, V lost 9 bases, and 8 bases had no gene match. Germline CDR1 is SGHRS and CDR2 is YFSETQ. CDR3 nucleotide sequence: TGCGCCATCCCGGGACTAGCGGGGGGGCCGCACAATGAGCAGTTCTTC. It translates to CAIPGLAGGPHNEQFF.